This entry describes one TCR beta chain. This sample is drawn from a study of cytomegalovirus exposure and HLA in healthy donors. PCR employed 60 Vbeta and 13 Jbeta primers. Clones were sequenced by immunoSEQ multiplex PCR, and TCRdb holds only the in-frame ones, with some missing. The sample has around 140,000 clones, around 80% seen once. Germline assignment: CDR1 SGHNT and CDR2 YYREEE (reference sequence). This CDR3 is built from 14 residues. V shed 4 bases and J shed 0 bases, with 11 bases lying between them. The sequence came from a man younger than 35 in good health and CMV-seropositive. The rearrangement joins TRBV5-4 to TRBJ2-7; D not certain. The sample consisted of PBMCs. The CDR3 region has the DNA TGTGCCAGCAGCCCTGGTGGCTTCTCCTACGAGCAGTACTTC. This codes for CASSPGGFSYEQYF.